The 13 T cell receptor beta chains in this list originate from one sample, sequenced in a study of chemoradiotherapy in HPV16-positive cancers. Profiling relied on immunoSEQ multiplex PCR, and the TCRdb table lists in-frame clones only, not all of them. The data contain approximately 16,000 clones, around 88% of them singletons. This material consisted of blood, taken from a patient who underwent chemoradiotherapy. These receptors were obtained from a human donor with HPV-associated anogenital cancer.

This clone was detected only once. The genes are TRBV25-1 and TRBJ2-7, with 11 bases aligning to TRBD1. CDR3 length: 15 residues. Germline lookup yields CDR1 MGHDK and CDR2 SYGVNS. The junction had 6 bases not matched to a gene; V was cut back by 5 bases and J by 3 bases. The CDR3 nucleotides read TGTGCCAGCAGTTCTACCGGGACAGGGGGCTACGAGCAGTACTTC. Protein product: CASSSTGTGGYEQYF.

CDR3 DNA sequence: TGTGCCGGAACAGGCCAGGGCGGCACTGAAGCTTTCTTT. It yields the protein CAGTGQGGTEAFF. The chain recombines TRBV30 with TRBJ1-1; D possibly corresponds to TRBD1 (5 bases). V was cut by 8 bases and J by 4 bases, with 17 bases left in between. Germline V CDR1 and CDR2: GTSNPN, SVGIG (reference sequence). The length of the CDR3 is 13 residues.

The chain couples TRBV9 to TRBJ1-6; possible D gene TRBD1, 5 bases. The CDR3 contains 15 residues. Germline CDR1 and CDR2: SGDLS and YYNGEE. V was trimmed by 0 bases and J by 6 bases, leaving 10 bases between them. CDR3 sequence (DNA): TGTGCCAGCAGCGTAGGGGGCGCGGGTAATTCACCCCTCCACTTT. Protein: CASSVGGAGNSPLHF.

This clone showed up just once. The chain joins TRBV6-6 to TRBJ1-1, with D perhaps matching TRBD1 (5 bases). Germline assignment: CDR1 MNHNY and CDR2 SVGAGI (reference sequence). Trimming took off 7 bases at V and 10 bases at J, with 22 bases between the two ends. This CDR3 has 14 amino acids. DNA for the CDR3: TGTGCCAGCACTCAGGGCAGGACCAAGGGTAGAGCTTTCTTT. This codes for CASTQGRTKGRAFF.

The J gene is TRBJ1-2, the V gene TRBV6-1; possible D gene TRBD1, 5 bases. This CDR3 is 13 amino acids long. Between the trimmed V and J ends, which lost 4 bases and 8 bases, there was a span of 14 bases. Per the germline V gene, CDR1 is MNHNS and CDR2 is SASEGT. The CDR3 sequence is CASSVMEGSGYTF. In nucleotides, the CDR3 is TGTGCCAGCAGTGTGATGGAGGGGAGCGGCTACACCTTC.

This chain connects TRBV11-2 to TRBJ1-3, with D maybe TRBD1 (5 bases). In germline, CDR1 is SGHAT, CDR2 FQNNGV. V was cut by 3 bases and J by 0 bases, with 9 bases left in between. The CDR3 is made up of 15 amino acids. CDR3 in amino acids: CASSLTDLSGNTIYF. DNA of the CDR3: TGTGCCAGCAGCTTGACAGACCTCTCTGGAAACACCATATATTTT. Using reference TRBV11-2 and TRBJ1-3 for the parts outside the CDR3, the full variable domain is EAGVAQSPRYKIIEKRQSVAFWCNPISGHATLYWYQQILGQGPKLLIQFQNNGVVDDSQLPKDRFSAERLKGVDSTLKIQPAKLEDSAVYLCASSLTDLSGNTIYFGEGSWLTVV.

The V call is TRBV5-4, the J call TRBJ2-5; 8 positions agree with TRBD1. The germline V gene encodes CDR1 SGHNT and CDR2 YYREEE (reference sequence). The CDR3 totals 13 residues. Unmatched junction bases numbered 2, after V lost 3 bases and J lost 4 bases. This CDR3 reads CASSSGQGETQYF. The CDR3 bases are TGTGCCAGCAGCTCAGGACAGGGAGAGACCCAGTACTTC.

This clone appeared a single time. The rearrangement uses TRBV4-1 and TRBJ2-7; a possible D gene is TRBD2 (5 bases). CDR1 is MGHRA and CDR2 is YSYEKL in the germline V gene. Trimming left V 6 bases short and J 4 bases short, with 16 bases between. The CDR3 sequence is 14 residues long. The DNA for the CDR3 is TGCGCCAGCAGTCCCTGGGGTAGCGAATACGAGCAGTACTTC. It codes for CASSPWGSEYEQYF.

CDR3 sequence (DNA): TGCGCCAGCAGCTTGGTAGCAAATGAAAAACTGTTTTTT. This codes for CASSLVANEKLFF. V gene TRBV5-1 combines with J gene TRBJ1-4; D unresolved. The CDR3 has 13 amino acids. The germline gives CDR1 SGHRS, CDR2 YFSETQ. The V gene lost 0 bases and the J gene lost 5 bases, with 5 bases spanning the gap. The whole variable domain, filled in from reference TRBV5-1 and TRBJ1-4, reads KAGVTQTPRYLIKTRGQQVTLSCSPISGHRSVSWYQQTPGQGLQFLFEYFSETQRNKGNFPGRFSGRQFSNSRSEMNVSTLELGDSALYLCASSLVANEKLFFGSGTQLSVL.

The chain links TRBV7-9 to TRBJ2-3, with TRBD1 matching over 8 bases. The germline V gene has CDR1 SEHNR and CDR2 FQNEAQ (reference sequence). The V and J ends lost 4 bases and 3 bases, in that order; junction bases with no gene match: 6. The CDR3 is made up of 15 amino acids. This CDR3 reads CASSSPTGATDTQYF. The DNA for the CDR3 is TGTGCCAGCAGCTCCCCGACAGGGGCAACAGATACGCAGTATTTT.

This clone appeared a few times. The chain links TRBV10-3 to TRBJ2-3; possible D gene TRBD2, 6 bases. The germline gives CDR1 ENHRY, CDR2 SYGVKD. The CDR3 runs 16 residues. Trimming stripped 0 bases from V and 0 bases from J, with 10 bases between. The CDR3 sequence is CAISESPSGSTDTQYF. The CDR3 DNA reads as TGTGCCATCAGTGAGTCGCCCAGCGGGAGCACAGATACGCAGTATTTT.

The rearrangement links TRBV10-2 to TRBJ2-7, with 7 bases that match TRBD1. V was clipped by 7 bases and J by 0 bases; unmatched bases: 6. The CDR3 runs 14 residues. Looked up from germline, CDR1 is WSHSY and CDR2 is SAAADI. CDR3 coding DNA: TGCGCCAGCACGGATTGGGACAGCTCCTACGAGCAGTACTTC. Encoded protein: CASTDWDSSYEQYF.

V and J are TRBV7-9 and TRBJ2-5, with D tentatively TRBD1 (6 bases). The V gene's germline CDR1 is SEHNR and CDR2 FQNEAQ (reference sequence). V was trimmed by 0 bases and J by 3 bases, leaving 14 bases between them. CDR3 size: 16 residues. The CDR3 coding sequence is TGTGCCAGCAGCTTAGCCGCTGGGGGCCGCAAAGAGACCCAGTACTTC. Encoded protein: CASSLAAGGRKETQYF.